This entry features one T cell receptor (beta chain) sequence. Antigen unknown. Here immunoSEQ multiplex PCR was the method, and the copy in TCRdb shows in-frame clones only, minus some. The sample includes roughly 97,000 clones, roughly 91% of them seen just once. The sample belongs to a study of graft-versus-host responses after intestinal transplantation. Study background: Recipients uniformly received anti-thymocyte globulin induction, followed by tacrolimus and steroids for approximately 3 years.

The CDR3 consists of 13 residues. Per the germline V gene, CDR1 is WNHNN and CDR2 is SYGVQD (reference sequence). V was pared by 3 bases and J by 1 base, with 7 bases between. The rearrangement uses TRBV10-1 and TRBJ2-7; perhaps TRBD2 as D (5 bases). The sequence came from a human donor who was the organ donor for an intestinal transplant. The material sequenced was unstimulated CD4+ T cells sorted from spleen or lymph node cells, taken before transplant. CDR3 sequence (DNA): TGCGCCAGCAGTGATGGGGAGTCCTACGAGCAGTACTTC. Its translation is CASSDGESYEQYF.